This T cell receptor beta chain originates from a study of OX40 agonist ivuxolimab in advanced cancers. At the level of the study: People in dose escalation had one of these cancers: hepatocellular carcinoma, melanoma, renal cell or head and neck cancer. Three patients, one with hepatocellular carcinoma and two with cutaneous melanoma, responded partially. Findings of the study overall: The study found among the lowest clonal expansion in partial responders at 0.1-3.0 mg/kg.

Blood sampling was done at baseline, cycle 4 day 1, and cycle 7 day 1. The CDR3 covers 16 residues. Germline lookup yields CDR1 SGHNT and CDR2 YYREEE (reference sequence). Trimming at V came to 2 bases and at J to 4 bases, leaving 6 bases not matched to a gene. This clone was detected only once. Its antigen is currently unknown. Libraries were prepared by immunoSEQ multiplex PCR; TCRdb keeps only in-frame clonotypes and omits some of them. Altogether 80,000 or so clones are present, around 90% being singletons, with the ten largest covering 1.5% to 2%. The chain carries TRBV5-4 and TRBJ2-5; 12 bases are a match to TRBD1. This clonotype originated in an adult with an advanced solid tumor such as melanoma, head and neck, liver or kidney cancer. Sequenced material: CD4+ or CD8+ T cells sorted from blood, taken in a trial of the OX40 agonist ivuxolimab. CDR3 sequence (DNA): TGTGCCAGCAGCTTCGGGGACAGGGGGCACCGAGAGACCCAGTACTTC. Encoded protein: CASSFGDRGHRETQYF.